Shown below are 14 T cell receptor beta chains from a single sample sequenced in a study of human T cells and chemical hapten exposure. One entry per CDR3 protein, called by TCRdb with MiXCR from the RACE reads. Of approximately 340,000 distinct CDR3 sequences in the sample, around 7% are singletons; the top ten hold 7.5% to 9%. Time point noted: patch test 1, 2 weeks after DPC sensitization. The treatment is: therapeutic diphenylcyclopropenone sensitization with weekly scalp DPC. The sequencing here drew on whole blood, taken in connection with sensitization to the hapten diphenylcyclopropenone (DPC). The origin of the receptors is a woman aged 18-29 years with alopecia areata. Some clones in this sample may be carry-over from other donors' samples.

This clonotype turned up a few times. The rearrangement joins TRBV27 to TRBJ1-5; no reliable D call. Germline CDR1 MNHEY, CDR2 SMNVEV (reference sequence). Deletions cut 4 bases from V and 5 bases from J, with 6 bases between. The CDR3 contains 12 residues. CDR3: CASSSHHQPQHF. CDR3 bases: TGTGCCAGCAGTTCCCATCATCAGCCCCAGCATTTT.

The sample holds many counts of this clonotype. J is TRBJ2-6 and V is TRBV23-1; D unclear. TRBV23-1 is sorted into the ORF group, with uncertain function. V lost 11 bases, J lost 0 bases, and 17 bases lay in between. This CDR3 is 16 amino acids long. The CDR3: CAVRWAPSSGANVLTF. The CDR3 coding sequence is TGCGCCGTTAGGTGGGCGCCAAGCTCTGGGGCCAACGTCCTGACTTTC.

This clonotype was found a few times. The V gene is TRBV27, the J gene TRBJ2-3; 9 bases map to TRBD2. In germline, CDR1 is MNHEY, CDR2 SMNVEV (reference sequence). The CDR3 covers 15 residues. Trimming removed 5 bases from V and 6 bases from J; junction bases left unmatched: 9. CDR3 sequence reads: CASSNTGLAGDTQYF. The CDR3 DNA is TGTGCCAGCAGTAATACGGGACTAGCTGGTGATACGCAGTATTTT.

At least ten counts were recorded for this clonotype. The chain joins TRBV5-4 to TRBJ2-7; no clear D gene. The CDR3 totals 14 residues. From germline, CDR1 is SGHNT and CDR2 YYREEE (reference sequence). V shed 5 bases and J shed 8 bases, with 20 bases lying between them. CDR3 nucleotides: TGTGCCAGCAGTCCTCGCACCAGGCCTGCGAAGCAGTACTTC. This encodes CASSPRTRPAKQYF.

This clonotype appeared many times. The V gene is TRBV7-8, the J gene TRBJ1-6; no reliable D call. The germline gives CDR1 SGHVS, CDR2 FQNEAQ. The V end was cut by 2 bases, the J end by 3 bases, with 8 bases between. This CDR3 comprises 15 residues. CDR3 DNA: TGTGCCAGCAGCTTAAATCGGGACTATAATTCACCCCTCCACTTT. Protein sequence: CASSLNRDYNSPLHF.

The chain employs TRBV6-5 and TRBJ2-1; tentatively, D is TRBD2 (6 bases). This CDR3 contains 15 residues. Germline values: CDR1 MNHEY, CDR2 SVGAGI. Trimming took off 6 bases at V and 4 bases at J, with 16 bases between the two ends. Written as DNA, the CDR3 is TGTGCCAGCAGGTCGGGGCTAGCGACTTACAATGAGCAGTTCTTC. It is translated as CASRSGLATYNEQFF.

The sample holds a few counts of this clonotype. The V gene is TRBV20-1, the J gene TRBJ2-4; the D gene is possibly TRBD2 (6 bases). V lost 4 bases to trimming and J lost 9 bases, with 16 bases between them. The germline V gene encodes CDR1 DFQATT and CDR2 SNEGSKA (reference sequence). The CDR3 is 13 amino acids. The CDR3 DNA is TGCAGTGCTAATCCACCCCGGGAGAGCATTCAGTACTTC. Its translation: CSANPPRESIQYF.

Many counts were recorded for this clonotype. The chain has TRBV13 and TRBJ2-3; 16 positions match TRBD2. The CDR3 runs to 20 residues. V dropped 4 bases and J dropped 4; count of bases not matched to a gene: 14. Per germline, CDR1 PRHDT and CDR2 FYEKMQ (reference sequence). CDR3 amino acids: CASSSYSGLAGGRGPDTQYF. Written as DNA, the CDR3 is TGTGCCAGCAGCTCTTATTCGGGACTAGCGGGGGGGCGTGGACCAGATACGCAGTATTTT.

Only a few counts were recorded for this clonotype. The rearrangement joins TRBV7-2 to TRBJ2-2, with D hard to call. This CDR3 region has 15 residues. Germline assignment: CDR1 SGHTA and CDR2 FQGNSA. V lost 1 base and J 3 bases, leaving 9 bases between the germline ends. CDR3 coding DNA: TGTGCCAGCAGCTTAGTAGGCGGTTACACCGGGGAGCTGTTTTTT. Translation: CASSLVGGYTGELFF.

At least ten counts were recorded for this clonotype. The V call is TRBV6-2 or TRBV6-3, the J call TRBJ2-7; 14 positions match TRBD2. Germline trimming cut 6 bases from V and 5 bases from J; bases unmatched to any gene: 9. The CDR3 consists of 16 residues. CDR1 and CDR2 from the germline V gene are MNHEY and SVGEGT. The CDR3 region is CASSFYGTSGGNEQYF. In DNA form, the CDR3 reads TGTGCCAGCAGCTTCTACGGGACTAGCGGGGGCAACGAGCAGTACTTC.

This clonotype has at least ten counts. The genes are TRBV11-1 and TRBJ1-6; D ambiguous. Germline CDR1 is SGHAT and CDR2 is FQDESV (reference sequence). Trimming removed 1 base from V and 8 bases from J, with 9 bases in between. The CDR3 extends over 14 amino acids. CDR3 sequence: CASSLELVDSPLHF. For the CDR3, the DNA is TGTGCCAGCAGCTTAGAACTGGTGGATTCACCCCTCCACTTT.

This clonotype showed up many times. The rearrangement uses TRBV12-3 or TRBV12-4 and TRBJ2-3; a weak D match, TRBD1 (6 bases). Trimming removed 4 bases at V and 7 bases at J, with 18 bases between. The CDR3 consists of 15 residues. The CDR3 DNA is TGTGCCAGCAGTTACCAGGGTGGGACACAGAATACGCAGTATTTT. This codes for CASSYQGGTQNTQYF.

This clonotype occurred a few times. The chain joins TRBV12-3 or TRBV12-4 to TRBJ2-2; possible D gene TRBD2, 6 bases. V was pared by 7 bases and J by 0 bases, with 15 bases between. The length of the CDR3 is 16 residues. The CDR3 bases are TGTGCCAGCACCACGGAGGGATCCCCGAACACCGGGGAGCTGTTTTTT. Its protein product is CASTTEGSPNTGELFF.

The V and J genes are TRBV4-3 and TRBJ1-4; 8 nucleotides match TRBD1. V trimming: 3 bases; J trimming: 8 bases; junction bases outside the gene matches: 17. Germline V CDR1 and CDR2: LGHNA, YSLEER. The CDR3 consists of 18 residues. Here the CDR3 reads CASSQEINTGGGDEKLFF. DNA of the CDR3: TGCGCCAGCAGCCAGGAGATCAATACAGGGGGTGGAGACGAAAAACTGTTTTTT.